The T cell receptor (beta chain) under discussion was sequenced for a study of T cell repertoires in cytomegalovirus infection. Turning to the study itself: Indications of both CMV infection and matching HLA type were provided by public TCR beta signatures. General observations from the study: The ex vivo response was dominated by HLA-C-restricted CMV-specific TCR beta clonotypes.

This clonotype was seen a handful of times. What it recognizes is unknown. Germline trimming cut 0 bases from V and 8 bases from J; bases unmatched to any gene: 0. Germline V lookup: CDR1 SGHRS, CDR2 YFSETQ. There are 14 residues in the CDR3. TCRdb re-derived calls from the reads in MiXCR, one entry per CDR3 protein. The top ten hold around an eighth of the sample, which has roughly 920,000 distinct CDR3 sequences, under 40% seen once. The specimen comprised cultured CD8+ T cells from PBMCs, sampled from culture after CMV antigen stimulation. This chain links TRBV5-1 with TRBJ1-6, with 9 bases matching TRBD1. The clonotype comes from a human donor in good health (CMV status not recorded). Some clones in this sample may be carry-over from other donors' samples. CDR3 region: CASSLGTGDSPLHF. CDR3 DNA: TGCGCCAGCAGCTTGGGGACAGGGGATTCACCCCTCCACTTT.